The 16 T cell receptor beta chains in this list originate from one sample, sequenced in a study of blood T cell repertoires in COVID-19. Profiled with immunoSEQ multiplex PCR; TCRdb holds only in-frame clones, not every one. Of 210,000 or so clones listed, 80% to 85% are singletons. Source material: peripheral blood. The receptors here all came from a human donor in a cohort sampled during active COVID-19.

This clone showed up just once. This sequence joins TRBV19 and TRBJ1-2; 8 bases line up with TRBD1. Germline values: CDR1 LNHDA, CDR2 SQIVND (reference sequence). Trimming took 6 bases from V and 4 from J; bases not matched to a gene: 7. The CDR3 is 14 amino acids. This chain's CDR3 is CASSTRQGTYGYTF. The CDR3 DNA reads TGTGCCAGTAGCACTAGACAGGGGACCTATGGCTACACCTTC.

This clone was picked up a small number of times. The same CDR3 is also encoded by other DNA sequences in this sample. The V call is TRBV5-1, the J call TRBJ2-6; TRBD1 agrees at 7 bases. This CDR3 comprises 15 residues. Germline CDR1 reads SGHRS; CDR2 reads YFSETQ. Losses at the gene ends were 4 bases for V and 2 bases for J; bases not matched to a gene: 3. The CDR3 sequence is CASSQDRAGANVLTF. CDR3 in DNA: TGCGCCAGCAGCCAAGACAGGGCTGGGGCCAACGTCCTGACTTTC.

This chain links TRBV12-5 with TRBJ2-5; D is undetermined. The CDR3 is made up of 12 amino acids. The V end lost 2 bases, the J end lost 4 bases, and 5 bases lay between the germline ends. Germline V CDR1 and CDR2: LGHNT, FRNRAP. The chain's CDR3 is CASGLYVETQYF. The DNA for the CDR3 is TGTGCTAGTGGTTTGTATGTAGAGACCCAGTACTTC.

This chain joins TRBV10-2 and TRBJ2-2; 9 bases map to TRBD2. CDR1 and CDR2 from the germline V gene are WSHSY and SAAADI. The CDR3 is 14 amino acids. V was pared by 7 bases and J by 1 base, with 1 base of the junction left unmatched. In DNA form, the CDR3 reads TGCGCCAGCATTAGCGGGGGGAACACCGGGGAGCTGTTTTTT. Amino acids: CASISGGNTGELFF.

The chain combines TRBV13 with TRBJ2-3; TRBD2 matches 9 bases. Germline V gene sequence: CDR1 PRHDT, CDR2 FYEKMQ (reference sequence). Unmatched junction bases numbered 5, after V lost 5 bases and J lost 2 bases. The CDR3 has 15 amino acids. The chain's CDR3 is CASSATSGPTDTQYF. The CDR3 bases are TGTGCCAGCAGCGCGACTAGCGGACCCACAGATACGCAGTATTTT.

This chain uses TRBV4-1 with TRBJ2-4; 8 nucleotides match TRBD1. This CDR3 has 15 residues. Looked up from germline, CDR1 is MGHRA and CDR2 is YSYEKL. J lost 1 base, V lost 4 bases, and 3 bases had no gene match. The CDR3 sequence is CASSPGGAAKNIQYF. CDR3 nucleotide sequence: TGCGCCAGCAGCCCAGGGGGCGCGGCCAAAAACATTCAGTACTTC.

The chain uses TRBV11-2 and TRBJ2-5; D possibly corresponds to TRBD2 (6 bases). This CDR3 is built from 16 residues. CDR1 is SGHAT and CDR2 is FQNNGV in the germline V gene. Trimming removed 1 base from V and 2 bases from J, with 14 bases in between. The CDR3 DNA follows: TGTGCCAGCAGCTTAGGCGTTTCTGGGGGGCAAGAGACCCAGTACTTC. Translating gives CASSLGVSGGQETQYF.

The V call is TRBV5-1, the J call TRBJ2-6; 7 positions match TRBD1. V lost 4 bases, J lost 0 bases, and 10 bases stayed unmatched. The CDR3 has 18 amino acids. CDR1 and CDR2 (germline): SGHRS, YFSETQ. The CDR3, as DNA: TGCGCCAGCAGCAGGGACAGCGGAGGAGCCTCTGGGGCCAACGTCCTGACTTTC. It specifies CASSRDSGGASGANVLTF. The entire variable domain, with the rest obtained from reference TRBV5-1 and TRBJ2-6, is as follows: KAGVTQTPRYLIKTRGQQVTLSCSPISGHRSVSWYQQTPGQGLQFLFEYFSETQRNKGNFPGRFSGRQFSNSRSEMNVSTLELGDSALYLCASSRDSGGASGANVLTFGAGSRLTVL.

This clone was observed once. The J gene is TRBJ2-7, the V gene TRBV5-1, with a tentative D call TRBD2 (5 bases). Deletions cut 1 base from V and 4 bases from J, with 6 bases between. The CDR3 spans 12 residues. CDR1 SGHRS and CDR2 YFSETQ come from the germline V gene. The CDR3 is CASSLRGYEQYF. The CDR3 bases are TGCGCCAGCAGCTTGCGGGGATACGAGCAGTACTTC.

V gene TRBV5-1 combines with J gene TRBJ2-1; 8 bases match TRBD2. The CDR3 is 15 residues long. Germline CDR1 is SGHRS and CDR2 is YFSETQ. Germline trimming cut 0 bases from V and 5 bases from J; bases unmatched to any gene: 4. CDR3 amino acids: CASSLVAGGNNEQFF. The CDR3 DNA is TGCGCCAGCAGCTTGGTGGCGGGAGGTAACAATGAGCAGTTCTTC.

The table lists this clone with many counts. Other nucleotide sequences in the sample specify the same CDR3. V is TRBV5-1 and J is TRBJ1-1; D gene uncertain. The ends were cut back, 4 bases at V and 1 base at J, with 8 bases in the middle. This CDR3 region has 13 residues. Germline V lookup: CDR1 SGHRS, CDR2 YFSETQ. The CDR3 region has the DNA TGCGCCAGCAGCCTGGCGGGGAACACTGAAGCTTTCTTT. This sequence encodes CASSLAGNTEAFF.

V and J are TRBV28 and TRBJ2-1; TRBD2 matches 10 bases. The CDR3 consists of 15 residues. After removal of 2 bases from V and 8 bases from J, the junction contained 6 bases not matched to a gene. Germline CDR1 and CDR2: MDHEN and SYDVKM. The CDR3 reads CASSLPASGSYEQFF. The CDR3 bases are TGTGCCAGCAGTTTACCGGCTAGCGGGAGCTATGAGCAGTTCTTC. Full variable domain (remainder filled in from reference TRBV28 and TRBJ2-1): DVKVTQSSRYLVKRTGEKVFLECVQDMDHENMFWYRQDPGLGLRLIYFSYDVKMKEKGDIPEGYSVSREKKERFSLILESASTNQTSMYLCASSLPASGSYEQFFGPGTRLTVL.

V and J are TRBV29-1 and TRBJ1-2; D perhaps matches TRBD1 (6 bases). Deletions cut 4 bases from V and 7 bases from J, with 13 bases between. Looked up from germline, CDR1 is SQVTM and CDR2 is ANQGSEA. CDR3 length equals 12 residues. The CDR3: CSVASGTTGYTF. In DNA form, the CDR3 reads TGCAGCGTTGCCAGCGGGACAACTGGCTACACCTTC. The full variable domain, its missing parts supplied by reference TRBV29-1 and TRBJ1-2, is SAVISQKPSRDICQRGTSLTIQCQVDSQVTMMFWYRQQPGQSLTLIATANQGSEATYESGFVIDKFPISRPNLTFSTLTVSNMSPEDSSIYLCSVASGTTGYTFGSGTRLTVV.

The chain has TRBV18 and TRBJ2-4; no firm D call. V was shortened by 3 bases and J by 0 bases, with 9 bases between the two germline ends. Germline V lookup: CDR1 KGHSH, CDR2 LQKENI. The CDR3 length is 15 residues. The CDR3 protein is CASSPRDTAKNIQYF. CDR3 bases: TGTGCCAGCTCACCGAGAGATACAGCCAAAAACATTCAGTACTTC.

This clone is a singleton in its sample. This chain connects TRBV9 to TRBJ2-1, with D possibly matching TRBD2 (6 bases). The CDR3 runs to 13 residues. Germline assignment: CDR1 SGDLS and CDR2 YYNGEE. V was pared by 0 bases and J by 7 bases, with 8 bases between. The CDR3 sequence is CASSVGGVNEQFF. The CDR3 DNA reads TGTGCCAGCAGCGTAGGGGGGGTGAATGAGCAGTTCTTC.

The chain uses TRBV19 and TRBJ1-3; D not certain. This CDR3 has 15 amino acids. Germline CDR1 reads LNHDA; CDR2 reads SQIVND (reference sequence). The V end was cut by 4 bases, the J end by 2 bases, with 12 bases between. CDR3: CASSTPPETGNTIYF. Here the CDR3 DNA reads TGTGCCAGTAGTACGCCGCCCGAGACTGGAAACACCATATATTTT.